The sequence of this T cell receptor (beta chain) was determined in a study of T cells in Graves' hyperthyroidism and ophthalmopathy. RNA transcripts were the template for amplifying TCR beta CDR3 regions. HTBI primers were employed in a first-round RT-PCR of the TCR CDR3. TCRdb reanalysed the multiplex PCR reads using MiXCR and keeps one entry per CDR3 protein. The table records approximately 400,000 distinct CDR3 sequences, 18% of them present only once. CDR1 MNHEY and CDR2 SVGEGT come from the germline V gene. The CDR3 covers 14 residues. V was cut by 6 bases and J by 2 bases, with 14 bases left in between.

The chain links TRBV6-2 or TRBV6-3 to TRBJ2-7; possibly TRBD1 for D (5 bases). Material: blood. This clonotype was obtained from a man between 18 and 29 years old with Graves' ophthalmopathy. CDR3 sequence reads: CASRPLKGPYEQYF. The CDR3 DNA is TGTGCCAGCAGACCTCTCAAGGGGCCCTACGAGCAGTACTTC.